The 11 T cell receptor beta chains given below trace back to one sample, sequenced in a study of metastatic and nonmetastatic thyroid tumors. With MiXCR, TCRdb reprocessed the PCR reads. The sample holds tens of thousands of clones, 20% to 25% seen once. No treatment of any kind had been given to any patient before thyroid surgery. Material: blood. The receptors shown here come from a male donor with papillary thyroid cancer or a benign thyroid nodule (not recorded which). Some clones in this sample may be carry-over from other donors' samples.

On this clone itself: The junction departs from germline at one end; a sequencing error may be responsible. The V and J genes are TRBV6-1 and TRBJ1-1; 9 nucleotides agree with TRBD1. Germline loops: CDR1 MNHNS, CDR2 SASEGT. The CDR3 runs 14 residues. The CDR3 is CVSSHWDRAGEAFF. The CDR3 DNA reads TGTGTCAGCAGCCACTGGGACAGGGCCGGTGAAGCTTTCTTT.

This clone is classed as large (0.1 to 1%). V usage is TRBV28 and J usage is TRBJ1-1, with 7 bases lining up with TRBD1. Germline V gene lookup returns CDR1 MDHEN and CDR2 SYDVKM. J was trimmed by 0 bases and V by 2 bases; bases with no gene match: 18. The CDR3 totals 20 residues. CDR3: CASSLSSAWDSYYMNTEAFF. In DNA, the CDR3 is TGTGCCAGCAGTTTAAGCTCTGCGTGGGACAGTTATTATATGAACACTGAAGCTTTCTTT. Based on the CDR3 plus reference TRBV28 and TRBJ1-1, the full variable domain is DVKVTQSSRYLVKRTGEKVFLECVQDMDHENMFWYRQDPGLGLRLIYFSYDVKMKEKGDIPEGYSVSREKKERFSLILESASTNQTSMYLCASSLSSAWDSYYMNTEAFFGQGTRLTVV.

Sample share makes this clone medium-sized (0.01 to 0.1%). The V and J genes are TRBV28 and TRBJ1-2; 9 bases map to TRBD1. This CDR3 comprises 19 residues. J lost 2 bases, V lost 2 bases, and 15 bases had no gene match. CDR1 is MDHEN and CDR2 is SYDVKM in the germline V gene. The CDR3 DNA reads TGTGCCAGCAGTTTACCCGGGACAGGGCGGATCTCATTAAACTATGGCTACACCTTC. Amino acid sequence: CASSLPGTGRISLNYGYTF.

The table lists this clone with many counts. The CDR3: CSARRPSPGLGETQYF. CDR3 in DNA: TGCAGTGCTAGACGCCCCTCCCCGGGACTAGGTGAGACCCAGTACTTC. The gene calls are TRBV20-1 and TRBJ2-5; 8 positions match TRBD2. V gave up 2 bases and J gave up 5 bases; unmatched junction bases: 13. CDR1 is DFQATT and CDR2 is SNEGSKA in the germline V gene (reference sequence). CDR3 length equals 16 residues.

This clone has just a few counts. The gene calls are TRBV28 and TRBJ2-3, with TRBD2 identical over 11 bases. The CDR3 covers 15 residues. Germline CDR1 and CDR2: MDHEN and SYDVKM. After removal of 5 bases from V and 12 bases from J, the junction contained 13 bases not matched to a gene. CDR3 in DNA: TGTGCCAGCAGTGAAACTAGCGGGAGCCCAGATAAACAGTATTTT. Translation: CASSETSGSPDKQYF.

This clone showed up many times. This rearrangement joins TRBV6-5 to TRBJ2-7; no clear D gene. Germline lookup yields CDR1 MNHEY and CDR2 SVGAGI. CDR3 length equals 16 residues. The V gene lost 2 bases and the J gene lost 0 bases, with 14 bases spanning the gap. As DNA, the CDR3 is TGTGCCAGCAGTTACCCACAGAGCCTAAACTCCTACGAGCAGTACTTC. Its translation: CASSYPQSLNSYEQYF.

The chain employs TRBV7-3 and TRBJ2-1; 8 positions match TRBD2. Trimming removed 2 bases from V and 7 bases from J; junction bases left unmatched: 7. Germline loops: CDR1 SGHTA, CDR2 FQGTGA. The CDR3 is 15 amino acids. CDR3: CASSLLSGGSNEQFF. The CDR3 DNA is TGTGCCAGCAGCTTACTAAGCGGGGGTTCAAATGAGCAGTTCTTC.

This clone was observed at least ten times. The identical CDR3 is also encoded by other nucleotide sequences in the sample. The chain combines TRBV11-1 with TRBJ2-1; the D gene is possibly TRBD2 (7 bases). The germline V and J ends were trimmed by 1 base and 8 bases, with 24 bases remaining between them. Germline values: CDR1 SGHAT, CDR2 FQDESV (reference sequence). The CDR3 has 18 amino acids. The CDR3 nucleotides read TGTGCCAGCAGCTTAGTCGCGGGGCGGGGGCCATTCTCTCATGAGCAGTTCTTC. It codes for CASSLVAGRGPFSHEQFF.

This clone was detected only a few times. At one boundary the junction diverges from the germline segment, which might be a read error. The chain links TRBV27 to TRBJ2-1; D unclear. CDR1 and CDR2 (germline): MNHEY, SMNVEV (reference sequence). The CDR3 loop spans 15 amino acids. The CDR3 DNA sequence: TGTGCCAGCAGTTTAGTGTCTTACTCCTACAATGATCAGTTCTTC. It encodes CASSLVSYSYNDQFF.

This sequence joins TRBV11-2 and TRBJ2-7; TRBD1 matches at 7 bases. J gave up 7 bases and V 4 bases, and 13 bases lay outside the gene matches. The CDR3 is 15 residues long. Germline V lookup: CDR1 SGHAT, CDR2 FQNNGV. DNA for the CDR3: TGTGCCAGCAGCTCTAGGGGCGACAGGGCACAGGAGCAGTACTTC. It yields the protein CASSSRGDRAQEQYF.

The chain has TRBV10-3 and TRBJ2-2, with D perhaps TRBD1 or TRBD2 (6 bases each). Germline loops: CDR1 ENHRY, CDR2 SYGVKD. The V and J ends lost 6 bases and 3 bases respectively, with 14 bases between them. The CDR3 is 15 amino acids. CDR3 amino acids: CAIREGQRDTGELFF. The CDR3 DNA sequence: TGTGCCATCAGGGAAGGACAGCGGGACACCGGGGAGCTGTTTTTT.